This TCR beta chain came from a study of response to subunit inactivated influenza vaccine. TCRdb fed the RT-PCR reads into MiXCR, producing one record per CDR3 protein. The data show hundreds of thousands of distinct CDR3 sequences, around 15% seen once. Comment on this clonotype: The junction shows a germline mismatch at one end, possibly a read error.

The CDR3 contains 13 residues. Germline V gene sequence: CDR1 SEHNR, CDR2 FQNEAQ (reference sequence). This clonotype was obtained from a man over 45 who received an inactivated influenza vaccine. The specimen comprised PBMCs from blood, sampled 14 to 15 days before vaccination. The V call is TRBV7-9, the J call TRBJ2-7; TRBD1 or TRBD2 may be the D gene (5 bases each). The CDR3 DNA sequence: TGTGCCATCAGCCCAATGGGGGCCTACGAGCAGTACTTC. It specifies CAISPMGAYEQYF.